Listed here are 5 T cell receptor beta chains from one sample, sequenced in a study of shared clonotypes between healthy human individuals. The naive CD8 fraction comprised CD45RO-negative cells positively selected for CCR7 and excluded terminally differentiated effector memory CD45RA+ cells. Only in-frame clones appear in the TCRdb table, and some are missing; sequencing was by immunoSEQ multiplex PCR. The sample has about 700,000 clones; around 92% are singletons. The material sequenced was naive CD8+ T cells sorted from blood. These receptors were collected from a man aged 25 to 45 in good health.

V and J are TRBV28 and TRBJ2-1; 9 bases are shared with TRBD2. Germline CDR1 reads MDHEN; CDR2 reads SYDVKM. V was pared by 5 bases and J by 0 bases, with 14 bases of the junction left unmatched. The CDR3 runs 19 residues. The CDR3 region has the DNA TGTGCCAGCAGTACAGGTATTCAGCGGGAGGAGAGCTCCTACAATGAGCAGTTCTTC. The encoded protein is CASSTGIQREESSYNEQFF.

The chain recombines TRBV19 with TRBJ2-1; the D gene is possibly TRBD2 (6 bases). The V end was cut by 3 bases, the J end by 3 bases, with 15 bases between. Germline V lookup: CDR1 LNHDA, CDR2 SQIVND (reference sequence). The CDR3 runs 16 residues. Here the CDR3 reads CASSIWVAEDYNEQFF. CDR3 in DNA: TGTGCCAGTAGTATCTGGGTAGCGGAAGACTACAATGAGCAGTTCTTC.

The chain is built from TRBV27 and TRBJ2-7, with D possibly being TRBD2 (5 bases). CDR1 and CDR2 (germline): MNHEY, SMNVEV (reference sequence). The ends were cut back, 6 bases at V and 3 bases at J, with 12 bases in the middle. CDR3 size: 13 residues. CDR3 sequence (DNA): TGTGCCAGCAGGTCGGGTAGCGACTACGAGCAGTACTTC. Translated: CASRSGSDYEQYF.

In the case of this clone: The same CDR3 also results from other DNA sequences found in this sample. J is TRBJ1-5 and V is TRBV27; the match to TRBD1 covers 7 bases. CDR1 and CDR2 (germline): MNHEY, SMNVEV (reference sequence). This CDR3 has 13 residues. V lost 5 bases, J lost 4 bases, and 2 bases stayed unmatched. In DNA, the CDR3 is TGTGCCAGCAGTCCGGGACAGAATCAGCCCCAGCATTTT. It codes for CASSPGQNQPQHF.

The CDR3 region is CASSPRAGLETQYF. In nucleotides, the CDR3 is TGTGCCAGCAGCCCTAGGGCGGGATTGGAGACCCAGTACTTC. The genes are TRBV7-6 and TRBJ2-5; maybe TRBD2 (6 bases). The CDR3 loop spans 14 amino acids. Germline V gives CDR1 SGHVS, CDR2 FNYEAQ. Trimming stripped 5 bases from V and 5 bases from J, with 15 bases between.